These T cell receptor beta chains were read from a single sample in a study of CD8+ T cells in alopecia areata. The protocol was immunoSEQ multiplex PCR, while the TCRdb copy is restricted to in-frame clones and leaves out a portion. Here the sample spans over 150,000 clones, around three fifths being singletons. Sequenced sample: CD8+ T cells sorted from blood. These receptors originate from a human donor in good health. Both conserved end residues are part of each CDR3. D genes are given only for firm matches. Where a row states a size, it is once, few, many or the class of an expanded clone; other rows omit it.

CDR3 DNA: TGTGCCAGCAGTTACTCGAGTAAGGTGGGCACAGATACGCAGTATTTT; CDR3 protein: CASSYSSKVGTDTQYF; D gene: NA; clone size: NA; J gene: TRBJ2-3; V gene: TRBV6-6
CDR3 DNA: TGTGCCAGCAGAGGACAGGGGGCGGGTGGCTACACCTTC; CDR3 protein: CASRGQGAGGYTF; D gene: TRBD1; clone size: NA; J gene: TRBJ1-2; V gene: TRBV27
CDR3 DNA: TGTGCCAGCAGTTCCCCGCGGGGCGTCGACAATGAGCAGTTCTTC; CDR3 protein: CASSSPRGVDNEQFF; D gene: NA; clone size: NA; J gene: TRBJ2-1; V gene: TRBV28
CDR3 DNA: TGCAGCGTTCAGGCCCTGGGAGACATTCAGTACTTC; CDR3 protein: CSVQALGDIQYF; D gene: NA; clone size: NA; J gene: TRBJ2-4; V gene: TRBV29-1
CDR3 DNA: TGTGCCAGCAGCTTTGGGACTTCGGGCACAGATACGCAGTATTTT; CDR3 protein: CASSFGTSGTDTQYF; D gene: NA; clone size: NA; J gene: TRBJ2-3; V gene: TRBV7-8
CDR3 DNA: TGCGCCAGCAGCCAAGTGAACAGTTTCTATAATTCACCCCTCCACTTT; CDR3 protein: CASSQVNSFYNSPLHF; D gene: NA; clone size: NA; J gene: TRBJ1-6; V gene: TRBV4-1
CDR3 DNA: TGTGCCAGCAGTTACAGGGTGGGATGGAACACTGAAGCTTTCTTT; CDR3 protein: CASSYRVGWNTEAFF; D gene: NA; clone size: NA; J gene: TRBJ1-1; V gene: TRBV6-5
CDR3 DNA: TGTGCCAGCAGCCCGGGGGGCTTTAGCAATCAGCCCCAGCATTTT; CDR3 protein: CASSPGGFSNQPQHF; D gene: NA; clone size: NA; J gene: TRBJ1-5; V gene: TRBV9
CDR3 DNA: TGCGCCAGCAGCCAACAGGGGGCTGGCACTGAAGCTTTCTTT; CDR3 protein: CASSQQGAGTEAFF; D gene: TRBD1; clone size: few; J gene: TRBJ1-1; V gene: TRBV4-1
CDR3 DNA: TGTGCCAGCAGTTACAAGATCGGGGGGTCGGGAGAGACCCAGTACTTC; CDR3 protein: CASSYKIGGSGETQYF; D gene: TRBD2; clone size: NA; J gene: TRBJ2-5; V gene: TRBV6-6
CDR3 DNA: TGTGCCAGACCGACCCGACCTGCCCAGCATTTT; CDR3 protein: CARPTRPAQHF; D gene: NA; clone size: NA; J gene: TRBJ1-5; V gene: TRBV19